This T cell receptor beta chain was documented in a study of blood T cell dynamics during melanoma immunotherapy. Clones were sequenced by immunoSEQ multiplex PCR, and TCRdb holds only the in-frame ones, with some missing. The sample has 15,000 to 20,000 clones, approximately 90% seen once. CDR3 size: 15 residues. Trimming removed 1 base at V and 7 bases at J, with 16 bases between. Germline values: CDR1 LGHNA, CDR2 YNFKEQ. Time point denoted: pre-treatment baseline. Apart from two fast progressors, RECIST 1.1 response was judged 12 weeks post-infusion. Patients with prior systemic cancer treatment, concomitant immunosuppressants, or other active malignancies were excluded. This clone was picked up a small number of times. The antigen remains unidentified. Notes on the study in general: Disease-control patients' PBMC repertoires became either more clonal or more diverse at W3. Whether repertoire-driving clones were melanoma-specific could not be determined.

The chain has TRBV4-2 and TRBJ1-1; D perhaps matches TRBD1 (5 bases). The TCR originated in a human donor with melanoma. The sequences come from blood, collected from a patient treated with checkpoint blockade. The CDR3 coding sequence is TGTGCCAGCAGCCAAGGGGGTGCGGGACGGATTGAAGCTTTCTTT. Translated, it gives CASSQGGAGRIEAFF.